These 7 T cell receptor beta chains came from one sample sequenced in a study of blood T cells in healthy people across ages. For the second PCR, which ran for roughly 7 to 11 cycles, a sample-barcoded 5' primer and a J-beta primer mix were used. TCRdb fed the 5' RACE reads into MiXCR, producing one record per CDR3 protein. The profile shows 600,000 to 1,000,000 distinct CDR3 sequences, 25% of them singletons. These sequences were also reported in another study, on T cells of mothers and their children.

The sample consisted of blood. The receptors derive from a boy younger than 18 in good health.

This rearrangement joins TRBV27 to TRBJ1-2, with TRBD1 matching 8 bases. The CDR3 contains 15 residues. Germline values: CDR1 MNHEY, CDR2 SMNVEV (reference sequence). The J segment lost 6 bases and the V segment lost 5 bases, leaving 11 bases of the junction unmatched. The CDR3 DNA reads TGTGCCAGCAGTCTCACGAGAGACAGGGGAGATGGCTACACCTTC. As protein: CASSLTRDRGDGYTF.

This clonotype was observed a handful of times. The chain employs TRBV20-1 and TRBJ2-1, with TRBD1 as a possible D gene (6 bases). This CDR3 region has 11 residues. Germline lookup yields CDR1 DFQATT and CDR2 SNEGSKA (reference sequence). Trimming took 6 bases from V and 10 from J, leaving 13 bases between them. The CDR3 sequence is CSAYRVREQFF. CDR3 DNA: TGCAGTGCGTACAGGGTAAGGGAGCAGTTCTTC.

This clonotype was counted only a few times. This chain joins TRBV5-1 and TRBJ1-5, with D possibly TRBD1 on 5 matching bases. Germline V gene data show CDR1 as SGHRS and CDR2 as YFSETQ. Trimming shortened V by 4 bases and J by 5 bases, and 16 bases separated the two germline ends. The CDR3 spans 15 residues. The CDR3 DNA follows: TGCGCCAGCAGCCGGGACGGAAGAGCAGATCAGCCCCAGCATTTT. Amino acid sequence: CASSRDGRADQPQHF.

This sequence joins TRBV12-3 or TRBV12-4 and TRBJ1-4; no definite D call. Deletions cut 3 bases from V and 10 bases from J, with 9 bases between. The CDR3 consists of 12 residues. The CDR3 is CASSFGRGKLFF. CDR3 sequence (DNA): TGTGCCAGCAGTTTCGGGCGGGGAAAACTGTTTTTT.

The rearrangement joins TRBV30 to TRBJ2-7; D possibly corresponds to TRBD1 (6 bases). V lost 3 bases and J lost 7, with 22 bases in between. Germline V lookup: CDR1 GTSNPN, CDR2 SVGIG (reference sequence). This CDR3 is 15 amino acids long. DNA of the CDR3: TGTGCCTGGAGGGAAACCGGGACACCGACGGGGGAGCAGTACTTC. The encoded protein is CAWRETGTPTGEQYF. The variable domain in full, completed from reference TRBV30 and TRBJ2-7, reads SQTIHQWPATLVQPVGSPLSLECTVEGTSNPNLYWYRQAAGRGLQLLFYSVGIGQISSEVPQNLSASRPQDRQFILSSKKLLLSDSGFYLCAWRETGTPTGEQYFGPGTRLTVT.

This clonotype was detected a few times. This chain connects TRBV5-1 to TRBJ2-7; D is perhaps TRBD1 (6 bases). V lost 3 bases, J lost 8 bases, and 24 bases lay in between. From germline, CDR1 is SGHRS and CDR2 YFSETQ. The CDR3 length is 16 residues. CDR3 sequence (DNA): TGCGCCAGCAGCTCAGGACAGCCCGACACCACAGCCAAGCAGTACTTC. Its protein is CASSSGQPDTTAKQYF.

As concerns this clonotype: One end of the junction varies from germline; a read error may be responsible. The chain links TRBV2 to TRBJ2-2, with 7 positions matching TRBD1. The CDR3 runs 16 residues. Germline lookup yields CDR1 SNHLY and CDR2 FYNNEI. The CDR3 DNA follows: TGTGCCGGCAGTGTAAACCGAAACAGGGGAACCGGGGAGCTGTTTTTT. Translated, it gives CAGSVNRNRGTGELFF. Filled out from reference TRBV2 and TRBJ2-2, the complete variable domain reads EPEVTQTPSHQVTQMGQEVILRCVPISNHLYFYWYRQILGQKVEFLVSFYNNEISEKSEIFDDQFSVERPDGSNFTLKIRSTKLEDSAMYFCAGSVNRNRGTGELFFGEGSRLTVL.